A single sample is the source of the 30 T cell receptor beta chains below, sequenced in a study of blood T cell repertoires in COVID-19 (dated by TCRdb to the early 2020s). Library prep was done by the immunoSEQ multiplex PCR assay. Entries here come from immuneACCESS through TCRdb and include only in-frame sequences with V and J called. Some clones fail to appear in such tables; in the studies checked, an unresolved V gene covers under half of the shortfall, and the cause of the remainder is unknown. This sample comprises a few hundred thousand clones, around 89% of them detected only once. The biggest ten clones account for around 16% of the sample. Sequencing was done on a sample of PBMCs or T cells enriched from blood (not recorded which). The receptors were gathered from a man younger than 40 who had been exposed to COVID-19.

As for this clone: Different DNA sequences within this sample yield the same CDR3. This chain joins TRBV6-1 and TRBJ1-1, with D possibly matching TRBD1 (6 bases). The CDR3 length is 15 residues. Germline V gives CDR1 MNHNS, CDR2 SASEGT. V was clipped by 3 bases and J by 0 bases, with 11 bases between them. The DNA for the CDR3 is TGTGCCAGCAGTGACAGGGGCTCTATGAACACTGAAGCTTTCTTT. This sequence encodes CASSDRGSMNTEAFF.

The chain employs TRBV6-5 and TRBJ2-2; TRBD1 matches at 8 bases. Germline V gene sequence: CDR1 MNHEY, CDR2 SVGAGI. Germline trimming cut 6 bases from V and 5 bases from J; bases unmatched to any gene: 8. The CDR3 runs to 15 residues. The CDR3 loop reads CASRPPGQATGELFF. The CDR3 bases are TGTGCCAGCAGGCCCCCGGGACAGGCAACCGGGGAGCTGTTTTTT.

The rearrangement uses TRBV5-4 and TRBJ2-5; 12 bases map to TRBD2. V lost 3 bases, J lost 2 bases, and 8 bases stayed unmatched. The CDR3 consists of 17 residues. Germline assignment: CDR1 SGHNT and CDR2 YYREEE (reference sequence). In DNA form, the CDR3 reads TGTGCCAGCAGCTATCGGACTAGCGGGGCCTATCAAGAGACCCAGTACTTC. Its translation is CASSYRTSGAYQETQYF.

This chain joins TRBV7-9 and TRBJ1-5; weak D call: TRBD1 (5 bases). CDR3 length: 14 residues. CDR1 is SEHNR, CDR2 FQNEAQ, per germline (reference sequence). With 1 base removed from V and 4 bases from J, the gap between germline ends came to 8 bases. Here the CDR3 reads CASSLGGNNQPQHF. CDR3 bases: TGTGCCAGCAGCTTAGGGGGCAATAATCAGCCCCAGCATTTT.

The chain has TRBV30 and TRBJ1-1; weak D call: TRBD1 (5 bases). The CDR3 has 13 residues. Deletions cut 0 bases from V and 6 bases from J, with 11 bases between. The germline gives CDR1 GTSNPN, CDR2 SVGIG (reference sequence). The CDR3 sequence: CAWSVLRGSEAFF. As DNA, the CDR3 is TGTGCCTGGAGTGTACTTAGGGGCTCTGAAGCTTTCTTT.

The chain uses TRBV5-1 and TRBJ1-1; TRBD1 matches 8 bases. V was clipped by 1 base and J by 8 bases; unmatched bases: 10. This CDR3 comprises 15 residues. Germline lookup yields CDR1 SGHRS and CDR2 YFSETQ. Here the CDR3 reads CASSLRSQTGAEAFF. The CDR3 DNA follows: TGCGCCAGCAGCTTGCGGTCCCAGACAGGGGCCGAAGCTTTCTTT.

The J gene is TRBJ2-5, the V gene TRBV9; TRBD1 agrees at 9 bases. The CDR3 is made up of 15 amino acids. Germline V gives CDR1 SGDLS, CDR2 YYNGEE. Germline trimming cut 0 bases from V and 5 bases from J; bases unmatched to any gene: 5. The CDR3 region is CASSVATGGRETQYF. CDR3 nucleotide sequence: TGTGCCAGCAGCGTAGCGACAGGGGGTAGGGAGACCCAGTACTTC.

This chain connects TRBV29-1 to TRBJ1-1, with D perhaps TRBD1 (6 bases). The CDR3 runs to 15 residues. The V gene's germline CDR1 is SQVTM and CDR2 ANQGSEA. V was pared by 3 bases and J by 4 bases, with 18 bases between. The CDR3 spells CSVDGGRGVSTEAFF. The CDR3 DNA follows: TGCAGCGTTGACGGGGGGCGCGGGGTTAGCACTGAAGCTTTCTTT.

The chain joins TRBV9 to TRBJ2-7; 7 bases agree with TRBD2. This CDR3 comprises 16 residues. Germline V gene sequence: CDR1 SGDLS, CDR2 YYNGEE. Trimming took 3 bases from V and 5 from J; bases not matched to a gene: 14. Here the CDR3 DNA reads TGTGCCAGCAGCGGGGAGGGCGGCTGGGGGAGGGACGAGCAGTACTTC. Translation gives CASSGEGGWGRDEQYF.

The J gene is TRBJ1-2, the V gene TRBV7-9, with a tentative D call TRBD1 (6 bases). V lost 4 bases, J lost 1 base, and 13 bases lay in between. Per the germline V gene, CDR1 is SEHNR and CDR2 is FQNEAQ (reference sequence). There are 15 residues in the CDR3. CDR3 DNA sequence: TGTGCCAGCAGCTCCCTGGACAGAGTTAACTATGGCTACACCTTC. It specifies CASSSLDRVNYGYTF.

The chain carries TRBV5-4 and TRBJ1-1; 8 nucleotides agree with TRBD1. Germline-derived CDR1 and CDR2 are SGHNT and YYREEE (reference sequence). This CDR3 has 14 residues. V shed 4 bases and J 4 bases; nucleotides not matched to a gene: 6. The CDR3 reads CASSTDRVGTEAFF. CDR3 nucleotides: TGTGCCAGCAGCACGGACAGGGTGGGCACTGAAGCTTTCTTT.

J is TRBJ1-1 and V is TRBV7-9, with 8 bases identical to TRBD1. The germline V gene encodes CDR1 SEHNR and CDR2 FQNEAQ (reference sequence). Germline trimming cut 6 bases from V and 1 base from J; bases unmatched to any gene: 4. CDR3 size: 14 residues. The CDR3 sequence is CASRWDRTNTEAFF. Here the CDR3 DNA reads TGTGCCAGCAGATGGGACAGGACGAACACTGAAGCTTTCTTT.

The rearrangement links TRBV19 to TRBJ2-1; 8 nucleotides match TRBD1. V shed 3 bases, J shed 9 bases, and the junction held 10 bases outside the gene matches. Per the germline V gene, CDR1 is LNHDA and CDR2 is SQIVND (reference sequence). The CDR3 spans 15 residues. The DNA for the CDR3 is TGTGCCAGTAGTATGATATGGCAGGGGGCGAGTGAGCAGTTCTTC. Translated, it gives CASSMIWQGASEQFF.

The chain couples TRBV4-1 to TRBJ2-7; weak D call: TRBD1 (6 bases). The V end was cut by 0 bases, the J end by 4 bases, with 13 bases between. Looked up from germline, CDR1 is MGHRA and CDR2 is YSYEKL. The CDR3 sequence is 15 residues long. The DNA of the CDR3 is TGCGCCAGCAGCCAAGATTATGGGGGCCAATACGAGCAGTACTTC. Translating it yields CASSQDYGGQYEQYF.

The chain joins TRBV6-5 to TRBJ1-5; 8 positions match TRBD1. V shed 6 bases, J shed 3 bases, and the junction held 7 bases outside the gene matches. The germline V gene has CDR1 MNHEY and CDR2 SVGAGI. The CDR3 sequence is 15 residues long. The CDR3 loop is CASSPGTGVNQPQHF. The CDR3 bases are TGTGCCAGCAGCCCCGGGACAGGAGTCAATCAGCCCCAGCATTTT.

This chain uses TRBV27 with TRBJ1-1; tentatively, D is TRBD1 (5 bases). V dropped 4 bases and J dropped 5 bases, with 11 bases sitting between them. Looked up from germline, CDR1 is MNHEY and CDR2 is SMNVEV (reference sequence). The CDR3 has 13 amino acids. The CDR3 is CASSSNGGTEAFF. The CDR3 nucleotides read TGTGCCAGCAGTTCGAACGGGGGGACTGAAGCTTTCTTT.

V and J are TRBV6-2 or TRBV6-3 and TRBJ1-5; the match to TRBD1 covers 8 bases. The CDR3 totals 19 residues. V lost 2 bases, J lost 1 base, and 13 bases stayed unmatched. Per germline, CDR1 MNHEY and CDR2 SVGEGT. The CDR3 DNA is TGTGCCAGCAGTTACGAGACAGGGGTCGGGACCATGAGCAATCAGCCCCAGCATTTT. Its translation is CASSYETGVGTMSNQPQHF.

This chain links TRBV7-2 with TRBJ2-7; 10 bases align to TRBD1. There are 15 residues in the CDR3. The V segment lost 2 bases and the J segment 6 bases; nucleotides outside the gene matches: 7. Germline V gene lookup returns CDR1 SGHTA and CDR2 FQGNSA. CDR3 in amino acids: CASSLIRDRGPEQYF. CDR3 sequence (DNA): TGTGCCAGCAGCTTAATAAGGGACAGGGGACCCGAGCAGTACTTC.

V gene TRBV6-1 combines with J gene TRBJ1-2; TRBD1 is a possible D gene (5 bases). The CDR3 contains 17 residues. With 3 bases removed from V and 8 bases from J, the gap between germline ends came to 25 bases. The V gene's germline CDR1 is MNHNS and CDR2 SASEGT. CDR3 loop: CASSEGPRDYLSFGYTF. For the CDR3, the DNA is TGTGCCAGCAGTGAGGGCCCCCGGGACTATTTATCGTTCGGCTACACCTTC.

The J gene is TRBJ1-2, the V gene TRBV25-1; D might be TRBD1 (5 bases). The CDR3 has 14 residues. The germline V and J ends were trimmed by 1 base and 4 bases, with 10 bases remaining between them. The germline V gene has CDR1 MGHDK and CDR2 SYGVNS. DNA of the CDR3: TGTGCCAGCAGTGAATCGGGCAGGGCCTATGGCTACACCTTC. It translates to CASSESGRAYGYTF.

This clone was seen only once. The chain links TRBV6-5 to TRBJ1-1; perhaps TRBD1 as D (5 bases). The V gene's germline CDR1 is MNHEY and CDR2 SVGAGI. The V gene lost 4 bases and the J gene lost 3 bases, with 9 bases spanning the gap. This CDR3 is built from 13 residues. The CDR3 reads CASSFREDTEAFF. In DNA, the CDR3 is TGTGCCAGCAGTTTCAGGGAAGACACTGAAGCTTTCTTT.

The V gene is TRBV7-9, the J gene TRBJ2-3; 7 nucleotides match TRBD2. With 6 bases clipped from V and 4 bases from J, the junction kept 7 bases outside the gene matches. The length of the CDR3 is 14 residues. CDR1 SEHNR and CDR2 FQNEAQ come from the germline V gene (reference sequence). The CDR3 reads CASSPGLEADTQYF. The CDR3 DNA follows: TGTGCCAGCAGTCCCGGACTAGAGGCAGATACGCAGTATTTT.

The chain uses TRBV27 and TRBJ2-6, with TRBD1 matching 9 bases. This CDR3 spans 17 amino acids. Losses at the gene ends were 6 bases for V and 1 base for J; bases not matched to a gene: 7. Germline assignment: CDR1 MNHEY and CDR2 SMNVEV (reference sequence). The CDR3 loop reads CASRPTGGFSGANVLTF. In nucleotides, the CDR3 is TGTGCCAGCAGACCGACAGGGGGATTTTCTGGGGCCAACGTCCTGACTTTC.

The genes are TRBV5-6 and TRBJ2-1; D might be TRBD2 (6 bases). CDR3 length: 14 amino acids. Germline-derived CDR1 and CDR2 are SGHDT and YYEEEE. V lost 1 base and J lost 9, with 14 bases in between. CDR3 DNA: TGTGCCAGCAGCTTGACGGGGGATAAAAGTGAGCAGTTCTTC. Protein sequence: CASSLTGDKSEQFF.

CDR3 loop: CASSLAGSRGTDTQYF. The CDR3 DNA reads as TGTGCCAGCAGCTTAGCCGGTAGCAGGGGCACAGATACGCAGTATTTT. The genes are TRBV11-1 and TRBJ2-3; a weak D match, TRBD1 (5 bases). In germline, CDR1 is SGHAT, CDR2 FQDESV (reference sequence). The V gene lost 0 bases and the J gene lost 1 base, with 11 bases spanning the gap. CDR3 length equals 16 residues.

Of note for this clone: The same CDR3 arises from other DNA sequences in this sample as well. This chain uses TRBV5-1 with TRBJ1-5; D may be TRBD1 (6 bases). CDR3 size: 14 residues. V lost 6 bases to trimming and J lost 4 bases, with 14 bases between them. Germline V gene data show CDR1 as SGHRS and CDR2 as YFSETQ. In nucleotides, the CDR3 is TGCGCCAGCAAGGAAGGGGGGGATAATCAGCCCCAGCATTTT. Its translation is CASKEGGDNQPQHF.

CDR3 sequence: CASSQDPGVYTDTQYF. The CDR3 DNA follows: TGCGCCAGCAGCCAAGACCCGGGAGTCTACACAGATACGCAGTATTTT. J is TRBJ2-3 and V is TRBV4-1; perhaps TRBD2 as D (6 bases). The V and J ends lost 0 bases and 2 bases respectively, with 12 bases between them. The CDR3 has 16 amino acids. Germline-derived CDR1 and CDR2 are MGHRA and YSYEKL.

In DNA form, the CDR3 reads TGTGCCAGCAGCCCGGGACAGGTCTCCTACAATGAGCAGTTCTTC. Protein: CASSPGQVSYNEQFF. V usage is TRBV11-2 and J usage is TRBJ2-1, with 8 bases identical to TRBD1. Per germline, CDR1 SGHAT and CDR2 FQNNGV. V gave up 5 bases and J gave up 0 bases; unmatched junction bases: 3. There are 15 residues in the CDR3.

The chain couples TRBV7-2 to TRBJ2-7; 7 positions match TRBD1. Trimming removed 5 bases from V and 6 bases from J; junction bases left unmatched: 7. Germline CDR1 is SGHTA and CDR2 is FQGNSA. The CDR3 spans 13 residues. For the CDR3, the DNA is TGTGCCAGCAGCCGGGACAGAAGAGGCGAGCAGTACTTC. The encoded protein is CASSRDRRGEQYF.

This chain uses TRBV7-6 with TRBJ2-7, with 11 bases that match TRBD1. The CDR3 spans 15 residues. Unmatched junction bases numbered 5, after V lost 1 base and J lost 6 bases. Germline loops: CDR1 SGHVS, CDR2 FNYEAQ. As DNA, the CDR3 is TGTGCCAGCAGCTTAGGGGACAGGGGGAGTTCCGAGCAGTACTTC. Translated: CASSLGDRGSSEQYF.